This T cell receptor (beta chain) comes out of a study of blood T cell repertoires in COVID-19. Study context: COVID-19 samples collected from the United States, Italy and Spain covered acute and convalescent phases. From T cells, B-cell-depleted T cells, or PBMCs came the material, which was cDNA or gDNA.

Participant ages covered 18 to 89 years across approximately 25 US areas. The protocol was immunoSEQ multiplex PCR, while the TCRdb copy is restricted to in-frame clones and leaves out a portion. This table has around 450,000 clones, around nine tenths appearing once. The germline gives CDR1 MGHRA, CDR2 YSYEKL. The CDR3 length is 16 residues. V shed 0 bases and J shed 2 bases, with 12 bases lying between them. The sequence was obtained from a woman between 18 and 29 years old with acute COVID-19. V is TRBV4-1 and J is TRBJ2-3; a possible D gene is TRBD1 (5 bases). Sequencing was done on a sample of PBMCs or T cells enriched from blood (not recorded which). This CDR3 is CASSQEGRVDTDTQYF. CDR3 bases: TGCGCCAGCAGCCAAGAGGGCAGGGTAGACACAGATACGCAGTATTTT.